This TCR beta chain was identified during a study of T cell responses to AZD1222 COVID-19 vaccine. This clone was recorded only once. Sequencing was performed with immunoSEQ multiplex PCR; in TCRdb, only in-frame clones are kept and a portion is missing. This table holds approximately 100,000 clones, over 75% found once. V shed 0 bases, J shed 3 bases, and the junction held 3 bases outside the gene matches. Germline V CDR1 and CDR2: SGHRS, YFSETQ. This CDR3 has 15 amino acids. This material consisted of peripheral blood, taken on day 0 of AZD1222 vaccination. The TCR comes from an adult in good health. The chain links TRBV5-1 to TRBJ1-5; the match to TRBD1 covers 7 bases. CDR3 bases: TGCGCCAGCAGCTTGGACGGACAGGACAATCAGCCCCAGCATTTT. Its translation: CASSLDGQDNQPQHF. The full variable domain, with the rest looked up from reference TRBV5-1 and TRBJ1-5, is KAGVTQTPRYLIKTRGQQVTLSCSPISGHRSVSWYQQTPGQGLQFLFEYFSETQRNKGNFPGRFSGRQFSNSRSEMNVSTLELGDSALYLCASSLDGQDNQPQHFGDGTRLSIL.